These 2 T cell receptor beta chains were sequenced from one sample in a study of T cell responses to AZD1222 COVID-19 vaccine. The table came from immunoSEQ multiplex PCR; TCRdb's copy has only in-frame clones and leaves some out. The sample has about 140,000 clones, over 90% seen once. The starting material was peripheral blood, obtained on day 0 of AZD1222 vaccination. The receptors shown here come from an adult in good health.

The rearrangement joins TRBV2 to TRBJ2-7; 15 positions agree with TRBD2. Looked up from germline, CDR1 is SNHLY and CDR2 is FYNNEI. V gave up 3 bases and J gave up 2 bases; unmatched junction bases: 17. CDR3 length: 21 amino acids. CDR3 nucleotides: TGTGCCAGCAGTGATAGGGGAACCGGGACTAGCGGGAGGTTACTAACCTACGAGCAGTACTTC. The encoded protein is CASSDRGTGTSGRLLTYEQYF.

Only one count was recorded for this clone. This chain links TRBV6-4 with TRBJ1-5, with D tentatively TRBD1 (5 bases). CDR1 is MRHNA and CDR2 is SNTAGT in the germline V gene. The germline V and J ends were trimmed by 0 bases and 5 bases, with 17 bases remaining between them. There are 17 residues in the CDR3. The CDR3 DNA reads TGTGCCAGCAGTGACTCTCAACTGGGGGAGGAGGATCAGCCCCAGCATTTT. Its protein product is CASSDSQLGEEDQPQHF.